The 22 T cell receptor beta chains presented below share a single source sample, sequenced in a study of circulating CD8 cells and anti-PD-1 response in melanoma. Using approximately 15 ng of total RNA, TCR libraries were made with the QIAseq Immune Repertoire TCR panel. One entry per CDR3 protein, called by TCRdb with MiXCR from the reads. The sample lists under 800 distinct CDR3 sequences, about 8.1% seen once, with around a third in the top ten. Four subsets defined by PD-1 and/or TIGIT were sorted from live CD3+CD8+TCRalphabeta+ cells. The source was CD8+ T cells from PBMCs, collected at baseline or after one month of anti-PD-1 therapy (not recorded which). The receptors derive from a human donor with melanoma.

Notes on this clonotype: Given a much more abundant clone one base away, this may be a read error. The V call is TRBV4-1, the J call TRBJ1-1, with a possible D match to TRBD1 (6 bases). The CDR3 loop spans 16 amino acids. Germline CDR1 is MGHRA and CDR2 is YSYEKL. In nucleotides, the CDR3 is TGCGCCAGCGGCCAAATGGGGCAGGGGACGAACACTGAAGCTTTCTTT. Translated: CASGQMGQGTNTEAFF.

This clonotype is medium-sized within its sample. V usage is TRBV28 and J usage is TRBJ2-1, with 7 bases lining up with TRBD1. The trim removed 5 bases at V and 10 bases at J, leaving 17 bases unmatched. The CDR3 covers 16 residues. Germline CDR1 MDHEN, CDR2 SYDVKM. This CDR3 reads CASSPITGVRLWEQFF. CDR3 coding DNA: TGTGCCAGCAGTCCCATAACAGGGGTTCGTCTCTGGGAGCAGTTCTTC.

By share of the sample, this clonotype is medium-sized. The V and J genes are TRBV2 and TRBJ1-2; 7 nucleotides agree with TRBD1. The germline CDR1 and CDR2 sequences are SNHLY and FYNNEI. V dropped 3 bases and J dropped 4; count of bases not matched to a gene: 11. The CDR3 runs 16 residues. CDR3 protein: CASSDRSDRLLYGYTF. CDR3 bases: TGTGCCAGCAGTGATCGTTCGGACAGGCTTCTCTATGGCTACACCTTC. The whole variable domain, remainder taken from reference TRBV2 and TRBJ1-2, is EPEVTQTPSHQVTQMGQEVILRCVPISNHLYFYWYRQILGQKVEFLVSFYNNEISEKSEIFDDQFSVERPDGSNFTLKIRSTKLEDSAMYFCASSDRSDRLLYGYTFGSGTRLTVV.

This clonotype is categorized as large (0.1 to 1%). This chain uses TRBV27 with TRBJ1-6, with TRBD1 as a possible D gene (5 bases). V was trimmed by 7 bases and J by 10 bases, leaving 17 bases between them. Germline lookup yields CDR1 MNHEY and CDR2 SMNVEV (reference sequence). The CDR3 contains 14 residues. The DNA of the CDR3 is TGTGCCAGCACCGTGGCGGGGCCAGACTCACCCCTCCACTTT. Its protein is CASTVAGPDSPLHF.

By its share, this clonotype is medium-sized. The CDR3 protein is CASSQVTGIDTGELFF. The CDR3 coding sequence is TGTGCCAGCAGCCAAGTAACGGGTATCGACACCGGGGAGCTGTTTTTT. V and J are TRBV14 and TRBJ2-2; D gene uncertain. This CDR3 is built from 16 residues. Germline CDR1 is SGHDN and CDR2 is FVKESK. V was trimmed by 1 base and J by 3 bases, leaving 12 bases between them. Full variable domain (missing parts from reference TRBV14 and TRBJ2-2): EAGVTQFPSHSVIEKGQTVTLRCDPISGHDNLYWYRRVMGKEIKFLLHFVKESKQDESGMPNNRFLAERTGGTYSTLKVQPAELEDSGVYFCASSQVTGIDTGELFFGEGSRLTVL.

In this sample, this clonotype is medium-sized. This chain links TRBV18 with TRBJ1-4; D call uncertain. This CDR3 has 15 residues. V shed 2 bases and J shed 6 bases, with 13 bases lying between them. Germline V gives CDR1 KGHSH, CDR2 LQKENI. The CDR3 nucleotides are TGTGCCAGCTCACCATTGGGGTTAGAAGATGAAAAACTGTTTTTT. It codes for CASSPLGLEDEKLFF. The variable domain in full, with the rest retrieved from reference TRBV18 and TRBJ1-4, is NAGVMQNPRHLVRRRGQEARLRCSPMKGHSHVYWYRQLPEEGLKFMVYLQKENIIDESGMPKERFSAEFPKEGPSILRIQQVVRGDSAAYFCASSPLGLEDEKLFFGSGTQLSVL.

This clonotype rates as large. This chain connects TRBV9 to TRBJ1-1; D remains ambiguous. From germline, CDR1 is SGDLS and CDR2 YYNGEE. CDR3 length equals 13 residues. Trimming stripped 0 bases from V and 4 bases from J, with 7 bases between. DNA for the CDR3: TGTGCCAGCAGCGTAGGGTGGGCCACTGAAGCTTTCTTT. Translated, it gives CASSVGWATEAFF.

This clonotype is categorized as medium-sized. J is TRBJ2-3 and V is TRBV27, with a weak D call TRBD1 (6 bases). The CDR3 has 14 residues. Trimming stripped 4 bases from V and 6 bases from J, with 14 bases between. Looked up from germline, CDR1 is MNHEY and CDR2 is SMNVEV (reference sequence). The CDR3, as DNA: TGTGCCAGCAGTTGGGGGCTACTTGCCGATACGCAGTATTTT. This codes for CASSWGLLADTQYF.

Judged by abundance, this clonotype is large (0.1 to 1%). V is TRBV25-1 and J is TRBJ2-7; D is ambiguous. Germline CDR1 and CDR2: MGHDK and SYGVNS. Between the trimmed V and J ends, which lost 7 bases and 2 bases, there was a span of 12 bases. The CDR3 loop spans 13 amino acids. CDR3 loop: CASTPPRTYEQYF. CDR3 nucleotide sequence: TGTGCCAGCACCCCACCGCGAACCTACGAGCAGTACTTC.

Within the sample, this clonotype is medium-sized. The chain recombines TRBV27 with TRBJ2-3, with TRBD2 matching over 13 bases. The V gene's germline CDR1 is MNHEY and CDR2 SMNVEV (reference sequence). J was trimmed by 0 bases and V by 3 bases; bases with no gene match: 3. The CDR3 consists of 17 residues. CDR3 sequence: CASSFGLAGVSTDTQYF. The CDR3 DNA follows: TGTGCCAGCAGTTTTGGACTAGCGGGGGTTAGCACAGATACGCAGTATTTT.

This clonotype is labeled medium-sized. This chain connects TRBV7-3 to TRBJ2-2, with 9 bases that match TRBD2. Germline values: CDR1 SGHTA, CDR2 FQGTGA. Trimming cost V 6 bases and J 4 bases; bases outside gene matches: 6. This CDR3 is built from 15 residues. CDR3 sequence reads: CASSSLAGATGELFF. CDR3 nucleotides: TGTGCCAGCAGTTCCTTAGCGGGGGCCACCGGGGAGCTGTTTTTT.

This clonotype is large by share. The CDR3 spells CASSWGPLSDEQFF. The CDR3 nucleotides are TGTGCCAGCAGTTGGGGACCATTGTCCGATGAGCAGTTCTTC. The chain links TRBV27 to TRBJ2-1; tentatively, D is TRBD1 or TRBD2 (5 bases each). The CDR3 totals 14 residues. CDR1 and CDR2 from the germline V gene are MNHEY and SMNVEV (reference sequence). V gave up 4 bases and J gave up 8 bases, with 15 bases separating them.

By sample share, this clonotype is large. The CDR3 DNA sequence: TGTGCCAGCAGTGATCTGGAAGGGAATTCACCCCTCCACTTT. This encodes CASSDLEGNSPLHF. The chain links TRBV2 to TRBJ1-6; no clear D. The CDR3 is 14 amino acids. With 3 bases removed from V and 7 bases from J, the gap between germline ends came to 10 bases. Germline CDR1 is SNHLY and CDR2 is FYNNEI.

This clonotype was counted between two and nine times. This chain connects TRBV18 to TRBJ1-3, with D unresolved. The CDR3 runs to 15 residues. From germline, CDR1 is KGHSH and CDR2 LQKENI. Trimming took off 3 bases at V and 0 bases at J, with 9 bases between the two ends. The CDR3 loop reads CASSPPAVSGNTIYF. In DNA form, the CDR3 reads TGTGCCAGCTCACCCCCCGCCGTCTCTGGAAACACCATATATTTT.

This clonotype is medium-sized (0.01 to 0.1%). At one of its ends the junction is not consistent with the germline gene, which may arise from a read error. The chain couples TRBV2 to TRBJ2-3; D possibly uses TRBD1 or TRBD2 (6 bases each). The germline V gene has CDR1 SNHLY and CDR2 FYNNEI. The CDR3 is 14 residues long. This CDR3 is CASSPGGDTDAQYF. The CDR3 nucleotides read TGTGCCAGCAGCCCCGGAGGGGACACAGATGCGCAGTATTTT.

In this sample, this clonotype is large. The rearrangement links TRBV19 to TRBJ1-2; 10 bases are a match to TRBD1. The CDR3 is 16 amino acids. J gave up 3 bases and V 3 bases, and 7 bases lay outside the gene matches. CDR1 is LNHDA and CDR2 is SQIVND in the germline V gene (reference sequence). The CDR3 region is CASSMVGTGDYYGYTF. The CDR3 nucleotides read TGTGCCAGTAGTATGGTGGGGACAGGGGACTACTATGGCTACACCTTC. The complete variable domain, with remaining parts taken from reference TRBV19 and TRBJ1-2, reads DGGITQSPKYLFRKEGQNVTLSCEQNLNHDAMYWYRQDPGQGLRLIYYSQIVNDFQKGDIAEGYSVSREKKESFPLTVTSAQKNPTAFYLCASSMVGTGDYYGYTFGSGTRLTVV.

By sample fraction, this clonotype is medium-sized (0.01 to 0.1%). CDR3 nucleotide sequence: TGCAGTGCTAGAGGCCTACCCGACAGGGGATCCTACGAGCAGTACTTC. Translating it yields CSARGLPDRGSYEQYF. The gene calls are TRBV20-1 and TRBJ2-7; 8 nucleotides line up with TRBD1. The trim removed 1 base at V and 1 base at J, leaving 9 bases unmatched. The CDR3 totals 16 residues. Germline CDR1 is DFQATT and CDR2 is SNEGSKA (reference sequence).

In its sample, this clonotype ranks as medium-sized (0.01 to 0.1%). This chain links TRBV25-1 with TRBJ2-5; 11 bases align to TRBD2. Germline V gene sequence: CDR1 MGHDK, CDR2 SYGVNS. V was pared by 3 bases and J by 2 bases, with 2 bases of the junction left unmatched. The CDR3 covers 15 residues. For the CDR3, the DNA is TGTGCCAGCAGTGATTCTAGCGGGAGGCAAGAGACCCAGTACTTC. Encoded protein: CASSDSSGRQETQYF.

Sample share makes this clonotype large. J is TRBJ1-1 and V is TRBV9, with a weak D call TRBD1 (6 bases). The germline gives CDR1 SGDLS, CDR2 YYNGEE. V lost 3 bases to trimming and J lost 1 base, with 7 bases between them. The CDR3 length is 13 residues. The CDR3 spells CASSATGNTEAFF. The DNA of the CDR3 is TGTGCCAGCAGCGCGACAGGGAACACTGAAGCTTTCTTT.

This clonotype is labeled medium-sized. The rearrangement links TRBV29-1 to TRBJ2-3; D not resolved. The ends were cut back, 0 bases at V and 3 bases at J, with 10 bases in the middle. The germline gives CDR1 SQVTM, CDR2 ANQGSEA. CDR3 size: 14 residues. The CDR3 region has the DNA TGCAGCGTTGAAGAGGGCCGCATAACAGATACGCAGTATTTT. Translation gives CSVEEGRITDTQYF.

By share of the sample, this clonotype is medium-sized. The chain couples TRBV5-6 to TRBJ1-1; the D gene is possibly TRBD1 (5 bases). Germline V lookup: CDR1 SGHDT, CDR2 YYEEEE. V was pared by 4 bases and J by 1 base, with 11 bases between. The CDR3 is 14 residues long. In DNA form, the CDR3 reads TGTGCCAGCAGCCCAGGGTTCGGGAACACTGAAGCTTTCTTT. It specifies CASSPGFGNTEAFF.

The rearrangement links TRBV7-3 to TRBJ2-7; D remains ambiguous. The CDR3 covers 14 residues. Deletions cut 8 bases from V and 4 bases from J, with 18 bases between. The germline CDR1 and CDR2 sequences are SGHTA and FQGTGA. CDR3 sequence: CASSQTPFGYEQYF. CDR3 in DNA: TGTGCCAGCTCCCAAACCCCCTTTGGGTACGAGCAGTACTTC. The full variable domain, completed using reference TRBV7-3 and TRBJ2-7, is GAGVSQTPSNKVTEKGKYVELRCDPISGHTALYWYRQSLGQGPEFLIYFQGTGAADDSGLPNDRFFAVRPEGSVSTLKIQRTERGDSAVYLCASSQTPFGYEQYFGPGTRLTVT.